Included here is one T cell receptor beta chain sequence, with context. No antigen is known for it. Germline and genes here are mouse. The DNA ends 4 residues before the CDR3 does, and the rest of the CDR3 is filled in from the germline J gene. The J segment lost 0 bases and the V segment lost 6 bases, leaving 6 bases of the junction unmatched. CDR1 and CDR2 from the germline V gene are NNHDY and SYVADS. CDR3 length: 16 amino acids. This record comes from a study of CD8+ T cells in alopecia areata. Study-level findings and limits: It was lesional scalp, especially alopecia totalis/universalis, that showed higher clonality than normal scalp.

Reverse transcribed after extraction, RNA yielded cDNA as the sequencing template. The protocol was immunoSEQ multiplex PCR, while the TCRdb copy is restricted to in-frame clones and leaves out a portion. This repertoire holds some 110,000 clones, and none appear only once. This clonotype was sampled from a C3H/HeJ mouse with alopecia areata. The strain's MHC type: H2-k. The genes are TRBV13-3 and TRBJ2-4; 11 nucleotides agree with TRBD2. The source material was lesional skin. The CDR3 loop reads CASNSGLGASQNTLYF. The sequenced CDR3 bases are TGTGCCAGCAACTCGGGACTGGGGGCTAGTCAAAAC.